This T cell receptor (beta chain) was found in a study of blood T cell repertoires in COVID-19. Only in-frame clones appear in the TCRdb table, and some are missing; sequencing was by immunoSEQ multiplex PCR. This sample yields 200,000 or so clones, of which 75% to 90% are seen a single time; 2.1% belongs to the top ten. Germline V gives CDR1 MNHEY, CDR2 SVGEGT. The CDR3 consists of 14 residues. V dropped 4 bases and J dropped 4 bases, with 14 bases sitting between them. The sequencing sample was made of peripheral blood. The clonotype originates from a man between 65 and 85 years old with active or convalescent COVID-19. The chain uses TRBV6-2 or TRBV6-3 and TRBJ2-7; possible D gene TRBD2, 6 bases. CDR3 residues: CASSSVGGRYEQYF. As DNA, the CDR3 is TGTGCCAGCAGTTCGGTGGGAGGAAGGTACGAGCAGTACTTC.